A selection of T cell receptor beta chains follows, all from one sample in a study of blood T cells in healthy people across ages. MiXCR was run by TCRdb on the 5' RACE reads, yielding one entry per CDR3 protein. The sample comprises some 930,000 distinct CDR3 sequences, about 28% of which are singletons, and roughly 10% rests with the top ten. The sample also formed part of further work on T cells of mothers and their children.

What was sequenced was blood. These receptors originate from a woman between 40 and 50 years old in good health. Each CDR3 is given with its conserved first and last residue. A D gene is named only where the DNA matches it firmly. Rows may omit the clone size; those that give it use once, few, many or a size class.

TRBJ2-1 TRBV5-1 NA 16 NA TGCGCCAGCAGTCTTAGGGGGGGGAGCTCCCACAATGAGCAGTTCTTC CASSLRGGSSHNEQFF
TRBJ2-4 TRBV15 many 14 NA TGTGCCACCAGCAGAGATCTGGGGGCGAACATTCAGTACTTC CATSRDLGANIQYF
TRBJ2-3 TRBV9 many 14 NA TGTGCCAGCAGCGTAGCCGAGAGGGGGGATACGCAGTATTTT CASSVAERGDTQYF
TRBJ1-4 TRBV9 NA 15 NA TGTGCCAGCAGCGCAACGCTCGCAACTAATGAAAAACTGTTTTTT CASSATLATNEKLFF
TRBJ2-2 TRBV20-1 NA 17 NA TGCAGTGCTAGAGATGGGAACGTTATCAGAAGTACCGGGGAGCTGTTTTTT CSARDGNVIRSTGELFF
TRBJ1-5 TRBV2 few 13 NA TGTGCCAGCACACGAGAACCGGGGCAGCCCCAGCATTTT CASTREPGQPQHF
TRBJ2-7 TRBV3-1 many 14 TRBD1 TGTGCCAGCAGCCATATCGGGACAGGGAACGAGCAGTACTTC CASSHIGTGNEQYF
TRBJ1-5 TRBV2 NA 14 NA TGTGCCAGCACTGACAGACAGGGCAATCAGCCCCAGCATTTT CASTDRQGNQPQHF
TRBJ2-2 TRBV9 NA 14 NA TGTGCCAGCAGCGTAGCGACGCGCACCGGGGAGCTGTTTTTT CASSVATRTGELFF
TRBJ2-5 TRBV7-9 NA 16 TRBD2 TGTGCCAGCAGTCAACCGGGACTAGCGCACCTAGAGACCCAGTACTTC CASSQPGLAHLETQYF
TRBJ1-4 TRBV18 NA 13 NA TGTGCCAGCTCGGAGCAGGCTAATGGAAAACTGTTTTTT CASSEQANGKLFF
TRBJ2-5 TRBV9 NA 12 NA TGTACCAGCAGCGTAGGCCAAGAGACCCAGTACTTC CTSSVGQETQYF
TRBJ1-2 TRBV15 many 14 NA TGTGCCACCAGCAGAGATCGGGGTTTCTATGGCTACACCTTC CATSRDRGFYGYTF
TRBJ1-1 TRBV7-6 NA 12 NA TGTGCCAGCAGGGGGCCGGGGGCTGAAGCTTTCTTT CASRGPGAEAFF
TRBJ2-7 TRBV9 many 15 TRBD2 TGTGCCAGCAGCGTAGTTGACGGGGGGACCTACGAGCAGTACTTC CASSVVDGGTYEQYF
TRBJ2-7 TRBV13 NA 14 NA TGTGCCAGCAGCCCGGGGGACAGCTCCTACGTGCAGTACTTC CASSPGDSSYVQYF
TRBJ2-7 TRBV5-1 NA 16 TRBD2 TGCGCCAGCAGCCCGGGGACTAGCGGTTCCTACAATGAGCAGTACTTC CASSPGTSGSYNEQYF
TRBJ2-1 TRBV3-1 NA 13 TRBD1 TGTGCCAGCAGTCAGATAGGGGGCCATGAGCAGTTCTTC CASSQIGGHEQFF
TRBJ2-1 TRBV6-4 many 18 TRBD2 TGTGCCAGCAGTGACTCGGGACTAGCGGGGGGGTCTAACAATGAGCAGTTCTTC CASSDSGLAGGSNNEQFF
TRBJ1-2 TRBV6-6 few 14 NA TGTGCCAGCGGCGGGCAGGGACGGGACTATGGCTACACCTTC CASGGQGRDYGYTF
TRBJ2-7 TRBV10-3 few 13 NA TGTGCCATCAACTGGGACACAACCTACGAGCAGTACTTC CAINWDTTYEQYF
TRBJ1-1 TRBV21-1 NA 14 NA TGTGCCAGATTACCCGGGACAGGGAACACTGAAGCTTTCTTT CARLPGTGNTEAFF
TRBJ2-1 TRBV9 NA 16 TRBD2 TGTGCCAGCAGCGAGGGACTAGCGGGGGACTCTAACGAGCAGTTCTTC CASSEGLAGDSNEQFF
TRBJ2-5 TRBV11-2 few 17 TRBD2 TGTGCCAGCAGCTTGACGCGGGGGGGCCGCTCGGCGGAGACCCAGTACTTC CASSLTRGGRSAETQYF
TRBJ2-1 TRBV11-2 NA 16 NA TGTGCCAGCACTCGGGGGCCGGGGCGCTCCTACAATGAGCAGTTCTTC CASTRGPGRSYNEQFF
TRBJ2-5 TRBV5-1 few 13 TRBD2 TGCGCCAGCGGGAGGGAAGACCAAGAGACCCAGTACTTC CASGREDQETQYF
TRBJ1-2 TRBV20-1 NA 13 TRBD1 TGCAGTGCCCCCGACAGGGCGGGCTATGGCTACACCTTC CSAPDRAGYGYTF
TRBJ1-2 TRBV2 NA 15 TRBD1 TGTGCCAGCAGTGATGGGACAGCCTTTAACTATGGCTACACCTTC CASSDGTAFNYGYTF
TRBJ2-5 TRBV29-1 NA 13 NA TGCAGCGTTGACCGAGGGGAGCGAGAGACCCAGTACTTC CSVDRGERETQYF
TRBJ1-1 TRBV29-1 few 13 NA TGCAGCGTCTGGGAACTGGGGAACACTGAAGCTTTCTTT CSVWELGNTEAFF
TRBJ2-1 TRBV4-1 many 15 NA TGCGCCAGCAGCCCGAAGAGGGACTCCTACAATGAGCAGTTCTTC CASSPKRDSYNEQFF
TRBJ1-4 TRBV10-1 NA 13 NA TGCGCCAGCAGTGACGGACCTAATGAAAAACTGTTTTTT CASSDGPNEKLFF
TRBJ1-2 TRBV30 once 12 NA TGTGCCTGGAGTGTAAACAGGGCTGGCTACACCTTC CAWSVNRAGYTF
TRBJ2-7 TRBV7-2 NA 14 TRBD1 TGTGCCAGCGGCTATCGACAGGGGGAATACGAGCAGTACTTC CASGYRQGEYEQYF
TRBJ1-5 TRBV25-1 few 14 NA TGTGCCAGCAGTGAAACAGGGTGGAATCAGCCCCAGCATTTT CASSETGWNQPQHF
TRBJ1-2 TRBV6-1 NA 14 NA TGTGCCAGCAGTGAGCCAGGGAGCAACTATGGCTACACCTTC CASSEPGSNYGYTF
TRBJ1-1 TRBV12-3/TRBV12-4 NA 14 NA TGTGCCAGTGACTCAGGGAAGGGCAGTGGTGAAGCTTTCTTT CASDSGKGSGEAFF
TRBJ2-5 TRBV20-1 NA 15 TRBD1 TGCAGTGCTAGAGATCCGGGACAGGGATATGAGACCCAGTACTTC CSARDPGQGYETQYF
TRBJ2-2 TRBV5-6 few 12 NA TGTGCCAGCAGCATGGGGACCGGGGAGCTGTTTTTT CASSMGTGELFF
TRBJ1-1 TRBV28 few 16 NA TGTGCCAGCAGTTTGGAGGCCGGACGGTTGAACACTGAAGCTTTCTTT CASSLEAGRLNTEAFF
TRBJ1-4 TRBV7-2 NA 15 NA TGTGCCAGCAGCTTAGCCCCAGGTCCCTACGAGAAACTGTTTTTT CASSLAPGPYEKLFF
TRBJ2-3 TRBV25-1 many 15 NA TGTGCCAGCAGTGAAGCAAAGGACGTCACAGATACGCAGTATTTT CASSEAKDVTDTQYF